One T cell receptor (beta chain) is described in this entry. This clonotype was picked up a small number of times. Its antigen has not been determined. No qualities accompany the bases; no much larger clone lies one base away. The data stem from a study of human T cells and chemical hapten exposure listed by TCRdb under 2021. With respect to the entire study: The libraries were sequenced as a pool, and the TCR yield per sample differed mostly because of small variations in library volumes within the pool. Each blood RNA sample was used to sequence both TCR alpha and TCR beta chains. Peripheral blood TCR repertoire changes were tracked in vivo in alopecia patients during primary and secondary sensitization to the hapten diphenylcyclopropenone (DPC). Broader findings and caveats from the paper: After repeated subsampling, the strength of the expansion versus patch-test correlation and the threshold at which it became significant changed. DPC sensitization did not change how many TCRs were above 1 in 1000 frequency, and no evidence was found of alterations in global repertoire structure.

The time point label for this specimen denotes: healthy volunteer bleed at 6 weeks. Total RNA was extracted from unfractionated whole blood that had been collected in Tempus Blood RNA tubes. Roughly 5 healthy volunteers served as TCR sequencing controls and were bled at day 0, 2 weeks and 6 weeks. Library preparation employed RACE. The instrument given in TCRdb is NextSeq 500. During library preparation, unique molecular identifiers were attached to individual cDNA molecules so that TCRs could be counted quantitatively and reproducibly. The source study handled its data this way. A median of about 100,000 TCRs per sample was observed, with a range of about 20,000 to 700,000. The Decombinator software suite was used to annotate the V, J and CDR3 of the TCR reads. For the PS versus PT1 abundance plots, all samples were subsampled to the same number of TCRs (28,000). TCRs were defined as expanded if absent before sensitization and observed at least eight times at the 2-week time point. In TCRdb, the public reads were trimmed at Q25 with fastp and aligned with MiXCR, with productive beta chains retained. Each CDR3 protein appears once, grouped with its most common genes and DNA. The V and J calls reflect TCRdb's pipeline rather than the authors' work. The sample table lists about 70,000 distinct CDR3 sequences, under 7.5% of them with a count of one. 3% to 3.5% of the sample is held by the ten biggest clonotypes.

The germline V gene encodes CDR1 MGHRA and CDR2 YSYEKL. V and J are trimmed by 6 bases and 6 bases, and the gene matches miss 4 bases of the junction. The CDR3 measures 14 amino acids from cysteine to phenylalanine. Of the read, only the CDR3 DNA is kept; its 42 bases are in frame from base 1. This TCR was recovered from a female donor in good health. Some clones in this sample may be carry-over from other donors' samples. The chain uses TRBV4-1 and TRBJ2-2; TRBD2 matches 10 bases in the middle. The specimen sequenced was whole blood. The CDR3 is CASRAGGLAGELFF. The sequence in DNA is TGCGCCAGCAGAGCGGGAGGGCTAGCCGGGGAGCTGTTTTTT.